Following are 15 T cell receptor beta chains from one sample sequenced in a study of blood T cell repertoires in COVID-19. Sequenced by immunoSEQ multiplex PCR; TCRdb stores in-frame clones only, minus some. The sample has around 250,000 clones, around 88% seen once. Sequenced sample: peripheral blood. Receptors originate from a man aged 35-49 years with active or convalescent COVID-19.

This rearrangement joins TRBV7-8 to TRBJ2-7, with D perhaps matching TRBD1 (5 bases). Germline V gene lookup returns CDR1 SGHVS and CDR2 FQNEAQ. This CDR3 comprises 13 residues. The germline V and J ends were trimmed by 7 bases and 0 bases, with 10 bases remaining between them. CDR3 sequence reads: CASKTGGSYEQYF. The CDR3 coding sequence is TGTGCCAGCAAAACAGGTGGCTCCTACGAGCAGTACTTC.

The chain joins TRBV6-6 to TRBJ2-4; 8 bases match TRBD2. V trimming: 6 bases; J trimming: 10 bases; junction bases outside the gene matches: 8. This CDR3 contains 13 residues. Germline V gene data show CDR1 as MNHNY and CDR2 as SVGAGI (reference sequence). The CDR3 region has the DNA TGTGCCAGCAGGGGTATAGCGGGAACTATTCAGTACTTC. It translates to CASRGIAGTIQYF.

The CDR3 DNA sequence: TGTGCCAGCAGCTTAGGACAACACCTTAACTATGGCTACACCTTC. Encoded protein: CASSLGQHLNYGYTF. V gene TRBV7-8 combines with J gene TRBJ1-2; no clear D gene. Per germline, CDR1 SGHVS and CDR2 FQNEAQ. Trimming stripped 1 base from V and 1 base from J, with 10 bases between. CDR3 size: 15 residues.

This rearrangement joins TRBV27 to TRBJ1-6; the D gene is possibly TRBD1 (6 bases). Trimming took 2 bases from V and 9 from J, leaving 11 bases between them. CDR1 is MNHEY, CDR2 SMNVEV, per germline (reference sequence). This CDR3 has 14 amino acids. CDR3 amino acids: CASSLGTSGSPLHF. CDR3 sequence (DNA): TGTGCCAGCAGTTTAGGGACATCGGGTTCACCCCTCCACTTT.

This clone was recorded only once. The genes are TRBV5-1 and TRBJ1-3, with a weak D call TRBD1 (5 bases). CDR1 is SGHRS and CDR2 is YFSETQ in the germline V gene. V lost 3 bases and J lost 3, with 19 bases in between. CDR3 length equals 17 residues. CDR3 region: CASSSSTRGVLGNTIYF. The CDR3 DNA reads TGCGCCAGCAGCTCCTCTACTCGGGGGGTACTTGGAAACACCATATATTTT.

This clone was seen just once. V and J are TRBV3-1 (or the pseudogene TRBV3-2) and TRBJ2-1, with a weak D call TRBD1 (5 bases). The CDR3 totals 16 residues. V was cut by 1 base and J by 4 bases, with 14 bases left in between. CDR1 LGHDT and CDR2 YNNKEL come from the germline V gene (reference sequence). The CDR3 DNA sequence: TGTGCCAGCAGCCAAGGAATCAGGGAAACTTACAATGAGCAGTTCTTC. Its translation is CASSQGIRETYNEQFF.

J is TRBJ1-5 and V is TRBV28, with TRBD1 as a possible D gene (6 bases). This CDR3 has 15 residues. Germline-derived CDR1 and CDR2 are MDHEN and SYDVKM. V was trimmed by 6 bases and J by 5 bases, leaving 17 bases between them. CDR3 in amino acids: CASRVQGRGDQPQHF. The CDR3 DNA reads as TGTGCCAGCAGAGTACAGGGTCGTGGCGATCAGCCCCAGCATTTT.

The chain combines TRBV13 with TRBJ2-5; 8 nucleotides match TRBD1. CDR3 length equals 17 residues. V was clipped by 2 bases and J by 1 base; unmatched bases: 9. Per the germline V gene, CDR1 is PRHDT and CDR2 is FYEKMQ (reference sequence). This CDR3 reads CASSLWATGDPQETQYF. DNA for the CDR3: TGTGCCAGCAGCTTATGGGCGACAGGGGATCCCCAAGAGACCCAGTACTTC. The full variable domain, in which reference TRBV13 and TRBJ2-5 provide the parts outside the CDR3, is AAGVIQSPRHLIKEKRETATLKCYPIPRHDTVYWYQQGPGQDPQFLISFYEKMQSDKGSIPDRFSAQQFSDYHSELNMSSLELGDSALYFCASSLWATGDPQETQYFGPGTRLLVL.

This chain joins TRBV30 and TRBJ1-5, with TRBD1 identical over 8 bases. In germline, CDR1 is GTSNPN, CDR2 SVGIG (reference sequence). This CDR3 contains 13 residues. After removal of 3 bases from V and 6 bases from J, the junction contained 4 bases not matched to a gene. For the CDR3, the DNA is TGTGCCTGGAGCCAACAGGGGGTTCAGCCCCAGCATTTT. This translates into CAWSQQGVQPQHF. Combining the CDR3 with reference TRBV30 and TRBJ1-5 gives the whole variable domain SQTIHQWPATLVQPVGSPLSLECTVEGTSNPNLYWYRQAAGRGLQLLFYSVGIGQISSEVPQNLSASRPQDRQFILSSKKLLLSDSGFYLCAWSQQGVQPQHFGDGTRLSIL.

In DNA form, the CDR3 reads TGTGCCAGCAGCGTAGAAGGGGGAACCGACTACGAGCAGTACTTC. Protein product: CASSVEGGTDYEQYF. The V call is TRBV9, the J call TRBJ2-7; perhaps TRBD1 as D (6 bases). Trimming took 0 bases from V and 3 from J, leaving 13 bases between them. Looked up from germline, CDR1 is SGDLS and CDR2 is YYNGEE. The CDR3 is 15 residues long.

This chain joins TRBV6-5 and TRBJ1-5, with D perhaps matching TRBD1 (5 bases). The ends were cut back, 8 bases at V and 3 bases at J, with 11 bases in the middle. The CDR3 extends over 13 amino acids. CDR1 is MNHEY, CDR2 SVGAGI, per germline. CDR3 region: CASAQGFNQPQHF. The DNA of the CDR3 is TGTGCCAGCGCCCAGGGATTCAATCAGCCCCAGCATTTT.

This chain uses TRBV20-1 with TRBJ2-7; 7 nucleotides align to TRBD2. Trimming removed 3 bases from V and 1 base from J; junction bases left unmatched: 9. From germline, CDR1 is DFQATT and CDR2 SNEGSKA (reference sequence). The CDR3 runs 15 residues. CDR3 sequence: CSASGRAPRSYEQYF. The CDR3 region has the DNA TGCAGTGCTAGTGGGAGGGCCCCAAGATCCTACGAGCAGTACTTC.

There are a few counts of this clone. The rearrangement uses TRBV6-2 or TRBV6-3 and TRBJ1-6; maybe TRBD1 (5 bases). Trimming pared 4 bases from V and 9 bases from J, leaving 19 bases between. The CDR3 has 16 residues. The V gene's germline CDR1 is MNHEY and CDR2 SVGEGT. CDR3 DNA: TGTGCCAGCAGTTCCCGGTTGGCAGGGATGAGTTCACCCCTCCACTTT. Encoded protein: CASSSRLAGMSSPLHF.

CDR3 in DNA: TGTGCCAGCAGCCAAGATGAAAGAGTAAGTCTGGAAGAGGCTGAAGCTTTCTTT. Translated: CASSQDERVSLEEAEAFF. The chain has TRBV4-2 and TRBJ1-1; D uncertain. V was cut by 0 bases and J by 6 bases, with 23 bases left in between. This CDR3 contains 18 residues. Germline loops: CDR1 LGHNA, CDR2 YNFKEQ.

This chain uses TRBV7-2 with TRBJ1-1; tentative D call: TRBD1 (6 bases). This CDR3 has 14 residues. The germline CDR1 and CDR2 sequences are SGHTA and FQGNSA. Trimming removed 5 bases at V and 3 bases at J, with 13 bases between. The CDR3 DNA follows: TGTGCCAGCAGCGTACAACAGGGTGACACTGAAGCTTTCTTT. It specifies CASSVQQGDTEAFF.